A selection of T cell receptor beta chains follows, all from one sample in a study of T cells after yellow fever vaccination. In TCRdb, the 5' RACE reads were re-called with MiXCR into one record per CDR3 protein. This table has 100,000 to 150,000 distinct CDR3 sequences, about 15% appearing once. The sample was CD8+ T cells sorted from PBMCs, taken 5 days after the yellow fever booster vaccination. These receptors originate from a young man who received the YFV17D yellow fever vaccine. Each CDR3 is given with its conserved first and last residue. The D gene is left open where the match is weak. For some rows the clone size is stated as once, few or many, or as a class when expanded; others skip it.

TRBV6-5	.	TRBJ1-1	14	.	TGTGCCAGCAGTTATTCCGGGGCGAACACTGAAGCTTTCTTT	CASSYSGANTEAFF
TRBV5-1	.	TRBJ1-1	15	.	TGCGCCAGCAGCGCCCTACAGGTGTCGAACACTGAAGCTTTCTTT	CASSALQVSNTEAFF
TRBV5-1	many	TRBJ2-4	16	.	TGCGCCAGCAGCTTGGTGTCAGGTATAGCCAAAAACATTCAGTACTTC	CASSLVSGIAKNIQYF
TRBV29-1	few	TRBJ2-3	15	TRBD1	TGCAGCGTTACCGGGACAGGGGGAGGGGTAGATACGCAGTATTTT	CSVTGTGGGVDTQYF
TRBV10-3	few	TRBJ2-1	11	.	TGTGCCATAGGTCCGGGCAATGAGCAGTTCTTC	CAIGPGNEQFF
TRBV25-1	.	TRBJ2-7	18	.	TGTGCCAGCAGTGAATCCAGGCCCAGGGGATGGGGCTCCTACGAGCAGTACTTC	CASSESRPRGWGSYEQYF
TRBV7-6	many	TRBJ2-5	13	.	TGTGCCAGCAGCTTCGCAGACCAAGAGACCCAGTACTTC	CASSFADQETQYF
TRBV7-6	few	TRBJ2-3	17	TRBD1	TGTGCCAGCAGCGGGGGACAGGGGGCTTTCGGCACAGATACGCAGTATTTT	CASSGGQGAFGTDTQYF
TRBV5-1	few	TRBJ2-1	16	TRBD2	TGCGCCAGCAGCGGAGCTCTAGCGGGGGGGCCGGTTGAGCAGTTCTTC	CASSGALAGGPVEQFF
TRBV7-9	few	TRBJ1-3	17	TRBD1	TGTGCCAGCAGCTTAATTCTCGGCAGGGGGCCTGGAAACACCATATATTTT	CASSLILGRGPGNTIYF
TRBV7-2	few	TRBJ1-4	13	.	TGTGCCAGCAGCGCGGACAGTTATGAAAAACTGTTTTTT	CASSADSYEKLFF
TRBV19	.	TRBJ2-7	16	TRBD2	TGTGCCAGTAGTACCCTGGCGGGGGGGAACTCCTACGAGCAGTACTTC	CASSTLAGGNSYEQYF
TRBV28	many	TRBJ1-1	13	.	TGTGCCAGCAGTTTTGGAGGGGGGACTGAAGCTTTCTTT	CASSFGGGTEAFF
TRBV5-8	few	TRBJ2-3	13	.	TGTGCCAGCACCGAACGTGGGGCCGATACGCAGTATTTT	CASTERGADTQYF
TRBV7-8	.	TRBJ1-1	17	.	TGTGCCAGCAGCTTCTCGTCCTCTCGACAGACCAACACTGAAGCTTTCTTT	CASSFSSSRQTNTEAFF
TRBV10-3	.	TRBJ2-7	11	.	TGTGCCATGGGCCCCGGACCCGAGCAGTACTTC	CAMGPGPEQYF
TRBV18	.	TRBJ1-1	14	.	TGTGCCACCCTCCGGGCCAAGATGAACACTGAAGCTTTCTTT	CATLRAKMNTEAFF
TRBV6-2/TRBV6-3	.	TRBJ2-1	16	TRBD1	TGTGCCAGCAGTTATGGGAAGGCAGGGGGCATCGATGAGCAGTTCTTC	CASSYGKAGGIDEQFF
TRBV4-3	.	TRBJ2-6	14	.	TGCGCCAGCAGCCATCCCACGGAGTCAGGAGTCCTGACTTTC	CASSHPTESGVLTF
TRBV4-1	.	TRBJ2-3	18	TRBD2	TGCGCCAGCAGCCAAGAACCATTACTAGCGGGGGGTTCAGATACGCAGTATTTT	CASSQEPLLAGGSDTQYF
TRBV20-1	few	TRBJ1-2	13	.	TGCAGTGCTAGTAAGGGACGCAACTATGGCTACACCTTC	CSASKGRNYGYTF
TRBV5-1	few	TRBJ2-1	15	.	TGCGCCAGCAGCTTTGGGACCACCCGGGGTAATGAGCAGTTCTTC	CASSFGTTRGNEQFF
TRBV12-3/TRBV12-4	many	TRBJ2-3	18	.	TGTGCCAGCAGTTTTAGTAGGGAATACCTCGTAATCACAGATACGCAGTATTTT	CASSFSREYLVITDTQYF
TRBV9	.	TRBJ2-1	14	.	TGTGCCAGCAGCACATCCTCCCTGTGGAATGAGCAGTTCTTC	CASSTSSLWNEQFF
TRBV20-1	few	TRBJ1-1	15	.	TGCAGTGCTAGAGATACACGGCGGGGGTGGACTGAAGCTTTCTTT	CSARDTRRGWTEAFF
TRBV4-2	.	TRBJ2-2	15	.	TGTGCCAGCAGCCAAGAGGAGGGGGCGGCCGGGGAGCTGTTTTTT	CASSQEEGAAGELFF
TRBV12-3/TRBV12-4	few	TRBJ1-5	14	TRBD1	TGTGCCAGCATCGGAGGGGGCAGCAATCAGCCCCAGCATTTT	CASIGGGSNQPQHF
TRBV12-3/TRBV12-4	few	TRBJ2-3	15	.	TGTGCCAGCACCTTTGCTGTGGGGGACCCAGATACGCAGTATTTT	CASTFAVGDPDTQYF
TRBV5-1	few	TRBJ2-6	15	.	TGCGCCAGCAGCGGCCCCGTCTCTGGGGCCAACGTCCTGACTTTC	CASSGPVSGANVLTF
TRBV4-3	.	TRBJ2-1	17	TRBD2	TGCGCCAGCAGCCAAGAGGGACTAGCGGGGGCTGGGAATGAGCAGTTCTTC	CASSQEGLAGAGNEQFF
TRBV13	few	TRBJ2-2	14	.	TGTGCCAGCAGCTTGAGAGGGGATGGCGGGGAGCTGTTTTTT	CASSLRGDGGELFF
TRBV12-3/TRBV12-4	few	TRBJ2-1	15	TRBD1	TGTGCCAGCAGTTTATCCGGGACAGGGTACAATGAGCAGTTCTTC	CASSLSGTGYNEQFF
TRBV6-6	.	TRBJ1-2	15	TRBD1	TGTGCCAGCAGTTACTCTGGGACAGGGCTCTATGGCTACACCTTC	CASSYSGTGLYGYTF
TRBV4-3	few	TRBJ2-3	17	TRBD2	TGCGCCAGCAGCCAGAGTCGACTAGCGGGCCACACAGATACGCAGTATTTT	CASSQSRLAGHTDTQYF
TRBV10-2	.	TRBJ2-7	14	.	TGCGCCAGCAGTGGATCCCCGGCCGCTTACGAGCAGTACTTC	CASSGSPAAYEQYF
TRBV28	.	TRBJ1-5	16	TRBD1	TGTGCCAGCAGTGCCAGGGGGCTGGGTAGCAATCAGCCCCAGCATTTT	CASSARGLGSNQPQHF
TRBV15	.	TRBJ1-1	14	.	TGTGCCACCAGCAGAGAGGGTGAGAACACTGAAGCTTTCTTT	CATSREGENTEAFF
TRBV10-3	.	TRBJ2-7	15	.	TGTGCCATCAGGAGGGGACCGGAGGAGTCCTACGAGCAGTACTTC	CAIRRGPEESYEQYF
TRBV10-1	few	TRBJ2-1	12	.	TGCGCCAGCAGTGAGTATGGGGGTGAGCAGTTCTTC	CASSEYGGEQFF
TRBV4-3	.	TRBJ1-2	17	.	TGCGCCAGCAGCCAAGATCCATTACGGACATTCGACTATGGCTACACCTTC	CASSQDPLRTFDYGYTF
TRBV20-1	many	TRBJ2-7	14	.	TGCAGTGCTAGAGATCTAACCTCCCTCTACGAGCAGTACTTC	CSARDLTSLYEQYF
TRBV29-1	few	TRBJ2-7	15	TRBD1	TGCAGCGTTGCTGATATCACAGGGGGCACCTACGAGCAGTACTTC	CSVADITGGTYEQYF
TRBV7-2	many	TRBJ2-7	13	.	TGTGCCAGCAGCTTAGCGGGAGCCTACGAGCAGTACTTC	CASSLAGAYEQYF
TRBV15	.	TRBJ1-5	14	.	TGTGCCACCAGCAGGAGGACGGACATAGGACCCCAGCATTTT	CATSRRTDIGPQHF
TRBV4-3	many	TRBJ2-1	15	.	TGCGCCAGCAGCCAAGGCACGAGCTCCTACAATGAGCAGTTCTTC	CASSQGTSSYNEQFF
TRBV2	.	TRBJ2-4	12	.	TGTGCCACCCGGGACCCTAAAAACATTCAGTACTTC	CATRDPKNIQYF
TRBV6-5	.	TRBJ2-1	10	.	TGTGCCAGCGGATCCAATGAGCAGTTCTTC	CASGSNEQFF
TRBV6-5	.	TRBJ2-2	14	.	TGTGCCAGCAGCCCTAGTCGCAGGGACGGGGAGCTGTTTTTT	CASSPSRRDGELFF
TRBV10-3	few	TRBJ2-3	15	TRBD1	TGTGCCATCAGCGCCGGGACAGGGATTACAGATACGCAGTATTTT	CAISAGTGITDTQYF
TRBV7-2	.	TRBJ2-1	16	TRBD1	TGTGCCAGCAGCTCGGCGACAGGGGTGGCCTACAATGAGCAGTTCTTC	CASSSATGVAYNEQFF
TRBV2	.	TRBJ2-1	16	TRBD1	TGTGCCAGCAGGGACCCCGGACAGGGCTCCTACAATGAGCAGTTCTTC	CASRDPGQGSYNEQFF
TRBV7-6	few	TRBJ2-1	17	TRBD2	TGTGCCAGCAGCCCCGGACTAGCGGGGCGTCGTTTCAATGAGCAGTTCTTC	CASSPGLAGRRFNEQFF
TRBV28	.	TRBJ1-3	17	TRBD1	TGTGCCAGCAGCCGCCGAAGTTGGACAGGAGTCGGAAACACCATATATTTT	CASSRRSWTGVGNTIYF
TRBV30	few	TRBJ2-7	12	.	TGTGCCTGGAGTGTATCCGGGGATGAGCAGTACTTC	CAWSVSGDEQYF